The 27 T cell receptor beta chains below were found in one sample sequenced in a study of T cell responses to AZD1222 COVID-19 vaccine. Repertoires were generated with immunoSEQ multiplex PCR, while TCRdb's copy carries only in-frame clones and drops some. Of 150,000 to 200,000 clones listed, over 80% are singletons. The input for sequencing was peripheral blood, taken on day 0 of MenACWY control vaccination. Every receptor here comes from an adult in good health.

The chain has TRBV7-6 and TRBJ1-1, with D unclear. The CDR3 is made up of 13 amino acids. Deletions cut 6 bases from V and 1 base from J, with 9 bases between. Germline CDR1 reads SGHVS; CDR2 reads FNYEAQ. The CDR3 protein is CASSLRQNTEAFF. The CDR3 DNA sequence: TGTGCCAGCAGTTTAAGACAGAACACTGAAGCTTTCTTT.

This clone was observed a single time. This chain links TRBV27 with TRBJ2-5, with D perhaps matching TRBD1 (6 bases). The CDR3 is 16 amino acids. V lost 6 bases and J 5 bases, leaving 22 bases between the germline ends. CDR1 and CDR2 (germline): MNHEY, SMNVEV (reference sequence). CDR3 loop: CASSPYRAGVEETQYF. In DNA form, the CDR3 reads TGTGCCAGCAGCCCCTACCGGGCAGGGGTGGAGGAGACCCAGTACTTC.

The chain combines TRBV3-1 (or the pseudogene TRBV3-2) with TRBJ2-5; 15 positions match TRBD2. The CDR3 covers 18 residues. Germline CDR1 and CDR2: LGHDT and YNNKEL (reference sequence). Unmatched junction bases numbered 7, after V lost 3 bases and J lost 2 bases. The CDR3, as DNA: TGTGCCAGCAGCCACCAATCCGGGACTAGCGGGGGGCAAGAGACCCAGTACTTC. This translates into CASSHQSGTSGGQETQYF.

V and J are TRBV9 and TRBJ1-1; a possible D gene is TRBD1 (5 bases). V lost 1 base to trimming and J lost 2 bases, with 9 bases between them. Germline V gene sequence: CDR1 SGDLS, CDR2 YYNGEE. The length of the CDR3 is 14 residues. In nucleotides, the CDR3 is TGTGCCAGCAGCGTACAGGGAGCTAACACTGAAGCTTTCTTT. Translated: CASSVQGANTEAFF.

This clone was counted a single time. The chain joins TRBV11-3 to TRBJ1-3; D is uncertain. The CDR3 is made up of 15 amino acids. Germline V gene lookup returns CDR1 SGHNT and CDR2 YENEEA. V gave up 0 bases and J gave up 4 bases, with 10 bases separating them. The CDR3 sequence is CASSLDAGTGNTIYF. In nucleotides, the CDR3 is TGTGCCAGCAGCTTAGACGCGGGAACGGGAAACACCATATATTTT.

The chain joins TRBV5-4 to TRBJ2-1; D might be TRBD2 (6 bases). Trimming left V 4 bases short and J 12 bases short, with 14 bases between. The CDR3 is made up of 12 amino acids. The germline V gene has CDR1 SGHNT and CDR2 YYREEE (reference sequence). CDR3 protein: CASSPGGAGQFF. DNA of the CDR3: TGTGCCAGCAGCCCCGGGGGAGCGGGGCAGTTCTTC.

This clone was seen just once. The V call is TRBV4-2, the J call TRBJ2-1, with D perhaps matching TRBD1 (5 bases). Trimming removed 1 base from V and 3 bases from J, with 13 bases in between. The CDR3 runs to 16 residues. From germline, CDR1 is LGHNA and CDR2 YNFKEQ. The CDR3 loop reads CASSQVGLPYYNEQFF. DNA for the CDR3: TGTGCCAGCAGCCAAGTGGGGCTTCCTTACTACAATGAGCAGTTCTTC.

CDR3 bases: TGTGCCACCAGTAGGTCGAGGGATTACGAGCAGTACTTC. Its protein is CATSRSRDYEQYF. The rearrangement links TRBV15 to TRBJ2-7, with D possibly TRBD2 on 5 matching bases. The CDR3 contains 13 residues. Trimming removed 6 bases at V and 4 bases at J, with 13 bases between. CDR1 and CDR2 (germline): LNHNV, YYDKDF (reference sequence).

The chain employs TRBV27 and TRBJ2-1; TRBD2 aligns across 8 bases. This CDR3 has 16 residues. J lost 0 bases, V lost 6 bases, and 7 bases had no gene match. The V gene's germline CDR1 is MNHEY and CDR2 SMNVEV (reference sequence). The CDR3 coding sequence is TGTGCCAGCAGCCTTTATAGCGGGGACTCCTACAATGAGCAGTTCTTC. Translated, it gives CASSLYSGDSYNEQFF.

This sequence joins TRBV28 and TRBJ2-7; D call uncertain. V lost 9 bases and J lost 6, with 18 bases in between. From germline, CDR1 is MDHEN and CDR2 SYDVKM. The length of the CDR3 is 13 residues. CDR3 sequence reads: CASKGPPGSEQYF. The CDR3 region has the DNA TGTGCCAGTAAGGGCCCACCCGGCTCCGAGCAGTACTTC. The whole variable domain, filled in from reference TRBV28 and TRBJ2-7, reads DVKVTQSSRYLVKRTGEKVFLECVQDMDHENMFWYRQDPGLGLRLIYFSYDVKMKEKGDIPEGYSVSREKKERFSLILESASTNQTSMYLCASKGPPGSEQYFGPGTRLTVT.

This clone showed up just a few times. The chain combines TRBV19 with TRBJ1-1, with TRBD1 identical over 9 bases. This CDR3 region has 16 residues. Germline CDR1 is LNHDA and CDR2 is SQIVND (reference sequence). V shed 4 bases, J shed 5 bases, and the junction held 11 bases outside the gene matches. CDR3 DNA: TGTGCCAGTAGTACCGGGGACAGGGTATTGGAAACTGAAGCTTTCTTT. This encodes CASSTGDRVLETEAFF.

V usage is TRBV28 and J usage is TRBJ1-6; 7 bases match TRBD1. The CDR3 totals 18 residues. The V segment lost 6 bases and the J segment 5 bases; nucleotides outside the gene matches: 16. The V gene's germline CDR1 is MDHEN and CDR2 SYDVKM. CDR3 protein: CASSDRGLRDPHNSPLHF. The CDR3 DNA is TGTGCCAGCAGCGATAGGGGGCTCCGGGACCCTCATAATTCACCCCTCCACTTT.

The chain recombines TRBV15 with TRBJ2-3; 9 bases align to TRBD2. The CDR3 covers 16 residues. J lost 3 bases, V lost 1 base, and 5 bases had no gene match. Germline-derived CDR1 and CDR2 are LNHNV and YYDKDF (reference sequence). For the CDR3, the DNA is TGTGCCACCAGCAGAGTCCGTAGCGGGAGTACAGATACGCAGTATTTT. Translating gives CATSRVRSGSTDTQYF.

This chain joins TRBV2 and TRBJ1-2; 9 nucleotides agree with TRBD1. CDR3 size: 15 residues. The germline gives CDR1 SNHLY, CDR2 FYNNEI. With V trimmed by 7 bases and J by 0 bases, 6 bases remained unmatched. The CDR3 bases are TGTGCCAGCAAAGAGACAGGGGGAGCTAACTATGGCTACACCTTC. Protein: CASKETGGANYGYTF.

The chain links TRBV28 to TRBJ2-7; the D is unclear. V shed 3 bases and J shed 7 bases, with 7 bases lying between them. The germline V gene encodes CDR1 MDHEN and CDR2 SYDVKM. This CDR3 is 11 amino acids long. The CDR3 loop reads CASSFLSEQYF. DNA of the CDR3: TGTGCCAGCAGTTTCCTTAGTGAGCAGTACTTC.

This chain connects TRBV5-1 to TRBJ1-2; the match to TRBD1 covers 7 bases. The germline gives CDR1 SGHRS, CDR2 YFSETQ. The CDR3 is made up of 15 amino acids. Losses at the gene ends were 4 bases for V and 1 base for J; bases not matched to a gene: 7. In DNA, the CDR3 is TGCGCCAGCAGCATCCAGGGGGATCGTAACTATGGCTACACCTTC. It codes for CASSIQGDRNYGYTF.

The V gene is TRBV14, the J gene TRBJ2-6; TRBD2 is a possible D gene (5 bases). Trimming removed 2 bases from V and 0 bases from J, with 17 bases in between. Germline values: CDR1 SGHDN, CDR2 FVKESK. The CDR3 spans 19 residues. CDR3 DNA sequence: TGTGCCAGCAGCCAACGAAAGGACTTTCTAGCCTCTGGGGCCAACGTCCTGACTTTC. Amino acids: CASSQRKDFLASGANVLTF.

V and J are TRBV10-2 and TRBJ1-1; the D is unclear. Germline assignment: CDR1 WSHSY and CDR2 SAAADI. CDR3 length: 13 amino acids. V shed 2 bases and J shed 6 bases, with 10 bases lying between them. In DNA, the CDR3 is TGCGCCAGCAGTGAGCGGGCGCCGGCTGAAGCTTTCTTT. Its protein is CASSERAPAEAFF.

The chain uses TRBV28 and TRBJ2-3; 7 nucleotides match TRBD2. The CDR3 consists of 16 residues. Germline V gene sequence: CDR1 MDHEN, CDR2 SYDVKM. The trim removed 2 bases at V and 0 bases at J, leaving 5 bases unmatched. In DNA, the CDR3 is TGTGCCAGCAGTTTAGCAGCGGGGCTAAGCACAGATACGCAGTATTTT. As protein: CASSLAAGLSTDTQYF.

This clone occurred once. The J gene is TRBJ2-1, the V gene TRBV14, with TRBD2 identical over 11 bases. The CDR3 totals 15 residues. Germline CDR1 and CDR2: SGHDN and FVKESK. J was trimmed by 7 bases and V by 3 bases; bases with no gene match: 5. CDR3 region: CASSHVAGGPNEQFF. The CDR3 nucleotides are TGTGCCAGCAGCCATGTAGCGGGAGGGCCAAATGAGCAGTTCTTC.

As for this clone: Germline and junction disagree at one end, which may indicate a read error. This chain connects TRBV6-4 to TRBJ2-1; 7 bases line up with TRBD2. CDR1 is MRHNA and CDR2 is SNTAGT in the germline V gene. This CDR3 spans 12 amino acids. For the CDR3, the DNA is TGTGCCAGCAGTGGAGATGGGGGGGTTTTAATCTTC. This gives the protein CASSGDGGVLIF.

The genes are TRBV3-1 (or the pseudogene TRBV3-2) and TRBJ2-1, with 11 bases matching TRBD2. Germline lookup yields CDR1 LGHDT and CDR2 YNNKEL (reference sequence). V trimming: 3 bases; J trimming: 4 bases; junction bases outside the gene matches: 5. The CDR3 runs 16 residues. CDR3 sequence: CASSHSTSGSYNEQFF. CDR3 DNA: TGTGCCAGCAGCCACTCAACTAGCGGGAGTTACAATGAGCAGTTCTTC.

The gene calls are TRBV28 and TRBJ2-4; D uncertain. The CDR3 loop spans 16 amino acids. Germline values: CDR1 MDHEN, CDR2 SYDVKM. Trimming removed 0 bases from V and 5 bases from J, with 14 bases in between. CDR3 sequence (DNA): TGTGCCAGCAGTTTATGGCGGAGAGGTCTCCAAAACATTCAGTACTTC. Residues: CASSLWRRGLQNIQYF.

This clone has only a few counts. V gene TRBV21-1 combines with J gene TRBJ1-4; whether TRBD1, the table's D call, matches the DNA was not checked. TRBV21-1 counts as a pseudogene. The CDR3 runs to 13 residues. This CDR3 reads CASSIQGVEKLFF. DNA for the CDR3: TGTGCCAGCAGCATACAGGGGGTTGAAAAACTGTTTTTT.

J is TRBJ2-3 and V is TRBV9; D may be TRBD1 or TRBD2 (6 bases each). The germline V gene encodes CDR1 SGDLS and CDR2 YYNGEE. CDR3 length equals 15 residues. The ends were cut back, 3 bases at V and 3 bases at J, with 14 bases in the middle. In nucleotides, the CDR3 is TGTGCCAGCAGCGAGACAGGTCGGGAGACAGATACGCAGTATTTT. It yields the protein CASSETGRETDTQYF.

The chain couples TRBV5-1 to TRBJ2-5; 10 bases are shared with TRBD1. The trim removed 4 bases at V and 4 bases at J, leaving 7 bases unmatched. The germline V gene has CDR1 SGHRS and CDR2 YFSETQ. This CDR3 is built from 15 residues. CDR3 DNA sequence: TGCGCCAGCAGCATGGACAGGGGGGAAGGAGAGACCCAGTACTTC. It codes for CASSMDRGEGETQYF.

The CDR3 region has the DNA TGTGCCAGCAGCTTAGCGGCCTGGACAGATACGCAGTATTTT. It specifies CASSLAAWTDTQYF. This chain joins TRBV7-2 and TRBJ2-3; D is unclear. Germline CDR1 reads SGHTA; CDR2 reads FQGNSA. With 0 bases removed from V and 3 bases from J, the gap between germline ends came to 7 bases. This CDR3 is 14 amino acids long.